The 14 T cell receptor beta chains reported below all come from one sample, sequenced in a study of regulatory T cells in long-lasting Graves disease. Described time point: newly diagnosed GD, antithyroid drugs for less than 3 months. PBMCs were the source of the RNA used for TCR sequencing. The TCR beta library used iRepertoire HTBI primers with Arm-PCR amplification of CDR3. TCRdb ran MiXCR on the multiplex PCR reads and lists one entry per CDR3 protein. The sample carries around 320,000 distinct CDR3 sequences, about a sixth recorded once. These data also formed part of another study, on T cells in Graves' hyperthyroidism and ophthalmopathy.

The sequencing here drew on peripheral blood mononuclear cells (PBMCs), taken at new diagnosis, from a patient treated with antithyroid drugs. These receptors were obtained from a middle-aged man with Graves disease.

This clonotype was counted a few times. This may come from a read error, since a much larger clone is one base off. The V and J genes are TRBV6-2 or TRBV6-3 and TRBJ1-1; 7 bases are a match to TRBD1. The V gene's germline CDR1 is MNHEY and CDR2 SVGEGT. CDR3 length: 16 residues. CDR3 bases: TGTGCCAGCAGTTACGCCCTACAGGGGTACAACACTGAAGCTTCCTTT. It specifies CASSYALQGYNTEASF.

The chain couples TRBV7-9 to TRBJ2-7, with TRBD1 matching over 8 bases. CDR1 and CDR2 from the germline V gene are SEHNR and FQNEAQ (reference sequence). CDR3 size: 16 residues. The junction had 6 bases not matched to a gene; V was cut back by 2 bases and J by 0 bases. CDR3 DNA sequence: TGTGCCAGCAGCTTAATAGGACAGGGTCCCTCCTACGAGCAGTACTTC. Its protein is CASSLIGQGPSYEQYF.

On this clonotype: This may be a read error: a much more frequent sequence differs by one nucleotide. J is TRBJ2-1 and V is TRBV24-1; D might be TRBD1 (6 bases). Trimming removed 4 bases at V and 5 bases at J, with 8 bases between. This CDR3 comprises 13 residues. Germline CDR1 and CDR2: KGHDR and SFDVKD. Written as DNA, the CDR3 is TGTGCCACCAGTGAACAGGGAAACAATGAGCAGTTCTTC. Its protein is CATSEQGNNEQFF.

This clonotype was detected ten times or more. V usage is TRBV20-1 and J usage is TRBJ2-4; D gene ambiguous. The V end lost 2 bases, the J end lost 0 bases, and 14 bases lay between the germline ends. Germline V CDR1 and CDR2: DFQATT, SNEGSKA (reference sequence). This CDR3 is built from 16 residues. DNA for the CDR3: TGCAGTGCTAGAAATGGGCTATCGGTAGCCAAAAACATTCAGTACTTC. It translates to CSARNGLSVAKNIQYF.

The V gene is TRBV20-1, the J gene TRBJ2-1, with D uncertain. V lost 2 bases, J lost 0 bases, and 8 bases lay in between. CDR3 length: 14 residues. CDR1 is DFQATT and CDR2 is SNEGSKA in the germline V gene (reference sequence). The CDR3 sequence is CSARLPSSYNEQFF. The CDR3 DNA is TGCAGTGCTAGACTTCCCAGCTCCTACAATGAGCAGTTCTTC.

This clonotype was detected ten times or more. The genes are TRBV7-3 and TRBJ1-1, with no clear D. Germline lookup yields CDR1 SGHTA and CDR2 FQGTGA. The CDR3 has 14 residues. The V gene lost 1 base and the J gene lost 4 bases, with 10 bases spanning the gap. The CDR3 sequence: CASSLMGGPTEAFF. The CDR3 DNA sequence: TGTGCCAGCAGCTTAATGGGAGGGCCCACTGAAGCTTTCTTT.

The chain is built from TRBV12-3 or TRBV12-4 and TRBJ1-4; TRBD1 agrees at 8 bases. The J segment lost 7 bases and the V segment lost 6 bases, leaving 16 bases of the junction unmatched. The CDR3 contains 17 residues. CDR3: CASRPSAGGTGGEKLFF. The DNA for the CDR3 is TGTGCCAGCAGGCCCTCCGCGGGGGGGACAGGTGGTGAAAAACTGTTTTTT.

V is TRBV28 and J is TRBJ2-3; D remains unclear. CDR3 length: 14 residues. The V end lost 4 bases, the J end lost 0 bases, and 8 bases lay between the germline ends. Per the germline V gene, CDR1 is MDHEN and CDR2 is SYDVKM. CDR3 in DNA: TGTGCCAGCAGTTCGGCCGAAAGCACAGATACGCAGTATTTT. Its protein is CASSSAESTDTQYF.

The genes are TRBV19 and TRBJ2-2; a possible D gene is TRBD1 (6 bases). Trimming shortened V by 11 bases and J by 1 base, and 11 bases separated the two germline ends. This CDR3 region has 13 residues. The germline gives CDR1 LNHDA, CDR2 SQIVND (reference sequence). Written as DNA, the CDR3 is TGTGCCGGTGGACAGAGGAACACCGGGGAGCTGTTTTTT. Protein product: CAGGQRNTGELFF. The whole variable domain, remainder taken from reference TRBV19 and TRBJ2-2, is DGGITQSPKYLFRKEGQNVTLSCEQNLNHDAMYWYRQDPGQGLRLIYYSQIVNDFQKGDIAEGYSVSREKKESFPLTVTSAQKNPTAFYLCAGGQRNTGELFFGEGSRLTVL.

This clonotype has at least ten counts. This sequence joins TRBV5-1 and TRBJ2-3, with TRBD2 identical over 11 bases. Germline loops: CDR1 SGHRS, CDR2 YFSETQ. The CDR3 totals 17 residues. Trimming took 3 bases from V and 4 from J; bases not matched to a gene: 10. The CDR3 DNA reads TGCGCCAGCAGCTCCTTTATAGCGGGGGGGGTCCCAGATACGCAGTATTTT. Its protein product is CASSSFIAGGVPDTQYF.

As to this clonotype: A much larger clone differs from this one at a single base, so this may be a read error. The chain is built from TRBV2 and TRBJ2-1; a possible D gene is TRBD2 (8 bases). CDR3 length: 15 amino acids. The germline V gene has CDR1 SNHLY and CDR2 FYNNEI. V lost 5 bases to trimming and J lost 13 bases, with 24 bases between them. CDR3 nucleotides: TGTGCCAGCAGTCCAAGCGGGGGACAGTTAGCCATTCAGTTCTTC. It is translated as CASSPSGGQLAIQFF.

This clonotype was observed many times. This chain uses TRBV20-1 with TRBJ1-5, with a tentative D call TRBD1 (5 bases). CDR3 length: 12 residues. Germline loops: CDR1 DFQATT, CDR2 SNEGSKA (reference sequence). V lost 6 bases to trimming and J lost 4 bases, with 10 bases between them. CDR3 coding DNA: TGCAGTGCCGCAGGGCTTAATCAGCCCCAGCATTTT. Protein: CSAAGLNQPQHF.

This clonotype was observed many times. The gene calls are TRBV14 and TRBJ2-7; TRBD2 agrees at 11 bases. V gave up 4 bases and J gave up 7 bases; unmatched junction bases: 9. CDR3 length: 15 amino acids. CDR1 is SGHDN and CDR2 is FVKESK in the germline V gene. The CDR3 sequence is CASSPTSGVLWEQYF. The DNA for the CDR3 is TGTGCCAGCAGCCCGACTAGCGGGGTACTCTGGGAGCAGTACTTC.

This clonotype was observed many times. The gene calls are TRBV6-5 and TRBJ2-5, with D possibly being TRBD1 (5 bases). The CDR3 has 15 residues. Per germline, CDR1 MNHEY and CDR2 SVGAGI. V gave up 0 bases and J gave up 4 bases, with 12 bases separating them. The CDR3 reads CASSYSGRVGETQYF. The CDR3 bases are TGTGCCAGCAGTTACTCGGGCAGGGTTGGAGAGACCCAGTACTTC.